The source of this T cell receptor (beta chain) is a study of neoadjuvant anti-PD-1 for oral cavity cancer. The time point was: after neoadjuvant nivolumab, at surgical resection. Sequencing used immunoSEQ multiplex PCR; TCRdb keeps in-frame clones, though not all of them. This table holds 9,500 to 15,000 clones, 71% found once. The clonotype was recovered from a person aged 40 to 85 with oral cavity squamous cell carcinoma. Sequencing used PBMCs, obtained after nivolumab (anti-PD-1) treatment.

The CDR3 nucleotides are TGTGCCAGTAGTATTCTAGGGGTCGACACCGGGGAGCTGTTTTTT. It codes for CASSILGVDTGELFF. The V and J genes are TRBV19 and TRBJ2-2; the D gene is possibly TRBD1 (5 bases). CDR3 length equals 15 residues. Looked up from germline, CDR1 is LNHDA and CDR2 is SQIVND (reference sequence). The V end was cut by 3 bases, the J end by 3 bases, with 11 bases between.